The clone carrying this T cell receptor beta chain was counted only a few times. TCRdb reprocessed the RACE reads with MiXCR, giving one entry per CDR3 protein. The sample holds approximately 84,000 distinct CDR3 sequences, around a tenth seen once. The sample comes from a study of human T cells and chemical hapten exposure. The wider study: Patch tests applied 0.01% DPC to the upper back, read at 6 days.

Time point meaning: patch test 2, 6 weeks after DPC sensitization. The treatment is: therapeutic diphenylcyclopropenone sensitization with weekly scalp DPC. Trimming pared 5 bases from V and 6 bases from J, leaving 13 bases between. The CDR3 runs 14 residues. Germline-derived CDR1 and CDR2 are SGHVS and FQNEAQ. The gene calls are TRBV7-8 and TRBJ2-2; the D gene could be TRBD1 or TRBD2 (6 bases each). Material: whole blood, obtained in connection with sensitization to the hapten diphenylcyclopropenone (DPC). The receptor comes from a man aged 18 to 30 with alopecia areata. Some clones in this sample may be carry-over from other donors' samples. The CDR3 protein is CASSTGGTPGELFF. In DNA, the CDR3 is TGTGCCAGCAGCACAGGCGGGACACCCGGGGAGCTGTTTTTT.